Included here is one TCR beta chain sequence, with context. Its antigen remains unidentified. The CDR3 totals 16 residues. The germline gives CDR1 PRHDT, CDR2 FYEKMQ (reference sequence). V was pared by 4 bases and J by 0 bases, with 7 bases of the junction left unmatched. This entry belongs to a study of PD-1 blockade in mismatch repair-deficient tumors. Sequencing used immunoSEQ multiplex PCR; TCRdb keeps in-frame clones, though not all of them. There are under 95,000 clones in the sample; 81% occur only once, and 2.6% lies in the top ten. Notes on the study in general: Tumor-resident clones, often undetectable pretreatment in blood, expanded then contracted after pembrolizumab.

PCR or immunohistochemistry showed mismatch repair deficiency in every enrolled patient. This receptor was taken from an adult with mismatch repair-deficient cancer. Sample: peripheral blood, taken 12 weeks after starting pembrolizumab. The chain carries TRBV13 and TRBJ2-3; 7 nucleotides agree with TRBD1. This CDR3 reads CASSSQGPRSTDTQYF. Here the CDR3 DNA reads TGTGCCAGCAGCTCACAGGGGCCGCGGAGCACAGATACGCAGTATTTT.